Listed here are 18 T cell receptor beta chains from one sample, sequenced in a study of blood T cells in healthy people across ages. A second PCR of about 7 to 12 cycles used a sample-barcoded 5' primer and a J-beta primer mix. From the 5' RACE reads, TCRdb called clonotypes with MiXCR, one entry per CDR3 protein. The sample includes roughly 800,000 distinct CDR3 sequences, 58% of them seen just once. Sequencing input: blood. Receptors originate from a man younger than 45 in good health.

This rearrangement joins TRBV15 to TRBJ2-3, with D possibly matching TRBD2 (6 bases). Germline-derived CDR1 and CDR2 are LNHNV and YYDKDF (reference sequence). The V and J ends lost 3 bases and 4 bases respectively, with 26 bases between them. This CDR3 contains 19 residues. CDR3 coding DNA: TGTGCCACCAGCAGCACCTCTCCCCGCATTAGCGGAGCGGCAGATACGCAGTATTTT. Protein: CATSSTSPRISGAADTQYF.

V gene TRBV20-1 combines with J gene TRBJ2-3; 9 nucleotides align to TRBD1. Unmatched junction bases numbered 6, after V lost 6 bases and J lost 2 bases. Per germline, CDR1 DFQATT and CDR2 SNEGSKA (reference sequence). The CDR3 length is 14 residues. Here the CDR3 DNA reads TGCAGTGCGTGGGACAGGGAATACACAGATACGCAGTATTTT. Amino acid sequence: CSAWDREYTDTQYF.

This clonotype was seen at least ten times. At one boundary the junction diverges from the germline segment, which might be a read error. This chain connects TRBV4-3 to TRBJ2-7, with 11 bases identical to TRBD2. CDR3 size: 15 residues. The V gene's germline CDR1 is LGHNA and CDR2 YSLEER. The CDR3 protein is CASSPGTSGTYEQYF. Here the CDR3 DNA reads TGTGCCAGCAGCCCCGGGACTAGCGGTACCTACGAGCAGTACTTC.

This clonotype was seen many times. This chain connects TRBV11-2 to TRBJ2-3, with D uncertain. There are 18 residues in the CDR3. Germline CDR1 and CDR2: SGHAT and FQNNGV. The V and J ends lost 0 bases and 2 bases respectively, with 18 bases between them. This chain's CDR3 is CASSLDRRRADLTDTQYF. CDR3 coding DNA: TGTGCCAGCAGCTTAGATCGGCGACGGGCCGATCTCACAGATACGCAGTATTTT.

This clonotype was observed a handful of times. The gene calls are TRBV4-1 and TRBJ2-1, with D hard to call. The CDR3 is 12 residues long. The germline V and J ends were trimmed by 2 bases and 8 bases, with 7 bases remaining between them. Germline V gene data show CDR1 as MGHRA and CDR2 as YSYEKL. The DNA for the CDR3 is TGCGCCAGCAGCCAACCAGCCGATGAGCAGTTCTTC. Protein: CASSQPADEQFF.

This clonotype came up once. The CDR3, as DNA: TGTGCCAGCAGACCCGGGCGTGGGGGAGCGACAGATACGCAGTATTTT. Its protein product is CASRPGRGGATDTQYF. The chain uses TRBV6-2 or TRBV6-3 and TRBJ2-3; D possibly matches TRBD1 or TRBD2 (5 bases each). Germline V gives CDR1 MNHEY, CDR2 SVGEGT. The CDR3 extends over 16 amino acids. Trimming cost V 6 bases and J 3 bases, with 19 bases left between them.

This clonotype has only a few counts. One junction end disagrees with the germline gene, perhaps due to a read error. The rearrangement uses TRBV5-1 and TRBJ2-5; no clear D gene. The germline CDR1 and CDR2 sequences are SGHRS and YFSETQ. The CDR3 runs to 12 residues. The CDR3 coding sequence is TGTGCCAGCAGTCTAGATAGAGGGACCCAGTACTTC. Translation: CASSLDRGTQYF. The variable domain in full, with the rest retrieved from reference TRBV5-1 and TRBJ2-5, is KAGVTQTPRYLIKTRGQQVTLSCSPISGHRSVSWYQQTPGQGLQFLFEYFSETQRNKGNFPGRFSGRQFSNSRSEMNVSTLELGDSALYLCASSLDRGTQYFGPGTRLLVL.

This clonotype has more than one count but fewer than ten. The chain uses TRBV25-1 and TRBJ1-2; D might be TRBD1 (6 bases). Trimming took off 4 bases at V and 7 bases at J, with 13 bases between the two ends. The CDR3 runs to 13 residues. Per germline, CDR1 MGHDK and CDR2 SYGVNS. The CDR3 sequence is CASSVQGRSGYTF. DNA for the CDR3: TGTGCCAGCAGTGTTCAGGGGAGGAGTGGCTACACCTTC.

V gene TRBV4-1 combines with J gene TRBJ2-1; D gene uncertain. The CDR3 runs 15 residues. V was clipped by 1 base and J by 2 bases, with 9 bases between them. Germline CDR1 is MGHRA and CDR2 is YSYEKL. The chain's CDR3 is CASSQASQTYNEQFF. The DNA for the CDR3 is TGCGCCAGCAGCCAAGCATCCCAGACCTACAATGAGCAGTTCTTC.

The chain couples TRBV7-2 to TRBJ2-5, with 8 bases matching TRBD1. Germline assignment: CDR1 SGHTA and CDR2 FQGNSA. The trim removed 5 bases at V and 1 base at J, leaving 6 bases unmatched. The CDR3 runs to 15 residues. CDR3 bases: TGTGCCAGCAGCGCATCCGGGACAGGCCAAGAGACCCAGTACTTC. It is translated as CASSASGTGQETQYF.

V and J are TRBV6-5 and TRBJ1-1; 9 bases line up with TRBD1. The CDR3 runs to 16 residues. The V gene's germline CDR1 is MNHEY and CDR2 SVGAGI. V was clipped by 2 bases and J by 11 bases; unmatched bases: 15. This chain's CDR3 is CASSYQGQGSPREAFF. The CDR3 DNA reads as TGTGCCAGCAGTTACCAAGGACAGGGGTCCCCACGGGAGGCTTTCTTT.

This chain uses TRBV29-1 with TRBJ2-5, with TRBD2 as a possible D gene (6 bases). Deletions cut 6 bases from V and 5 bases from J, with 16 bases between. CDR3 length: 13 amino acids. The germline V gene has CDR1 SQVTM and CDR2 ANQGSEA. The CDR3 region is CSVDRGWTETQYF. The CDR3 region has the DNA TGCAGCGTAGACCGGGGGTGGACGGAGACCCAGTACTTC.

The rearrangement links TRBV5-1 to TRBJ1-2, with 8 bases lining up with TRBD1. The ends lost 0 bases at V and 6 bases at J; junction bases unmatched: 7. The CDR3 sequence is 15 residues long. CDR1 and CDR2 (germline): SGHRS, YFSETQ. This CDR3 is CASSLEDRGRHGYTF. The CDR3 coding sequence is TGCGCCAGCAGCTTGGAAGACAGGGGAAGGCATGGCTACACCTTC.

The CDR3 protein is CASSPRTVSSYEQYF. DNA for the CDR3: TGTGCCAGCAGTCCCCGGACAGTGAGCTCCTACGAGCAGTACTTC. The V call is TRBV27, the J call TRBJ2-7, with a tentative D call TRBD1 (6 bases). Trimming left V 5 bases short and J 0 bases short, with 14 bases between. CDR1 MNHEY and CDR2 SMNVEV come from the germline V gene (reference sequence). The CDR3 is made up of 15 amino acids.

The rearrangement links TRBV25-1 to TRBJ1-2; D might be TRBD1 (5 bases). The V end lost 3 bases, the J end lost 4 bases, and 21 bases lay between the germline ends. The CDR3 is made up of 17 amino acids. CDR1 and CDR2 from the germline V gene are MGHDK and SYGVNS. CDR3 region: CASSEGGGGRILYGYTF. CDR3 nucleotide sequence: TGTGCCAGCAGTGAGGGGGGTGGAGGCCGTATTCTCTATGGCTACACCTTC.

This chain connects TRBV5-1 to TRBJ1-1, with D perhaps TRBD1 (5 bases). Trimming removed 4 bases from V and 1 base from J, with 8 bases in between. Germline assignment: CDR1 SGHRS and CDR2 YFSETQ. CDR3 length: 13 residues. As DNA, the CDR3 is TGCGCCAGCAGCACCGGGGCGAACACTGAAGCTTTCTTT. Translation gives CASSTGANTEAFF.

The chain couples TRBV27 to TRBJ2-7; 8 bases agree with TRBD1. Germline V gives CDR1 MNHEY, CDR2 SMNVEV (reference sequence). V trimming: 6 bases; J trimming: 2 bases; junction bases outside the gene matches: 9. The CDR3 contains 15 residues. CDR3 sequence: CASRAGQGLTYEQYF. The CDR3 nucleotides are TGTGCCAGCAGAGCCGGACAGGGCCTCACCTACGAGCAGTACTTC.

The rearrangement joins TRBV11-2 to TRBJ2-5, with D unresolved. In germline, CDR1 is SGHAT, CDR2 FQNNGV. This CDR3 spans 15 amino acids. V shed 4 bases and J shed 0 bases, with 12 bases lying between them. In DNA, the CDR3 is TGTGCCAGCAGCTCGCAAAACAAGTACCAAGAGACCCAGTACTTC. Translating gives CASSSQNKYQETQYF.